These 2 T cell receptor beta chains came from one sample sequenced in a study of blood T cell repertoires in COVID-19. Profiling relied on immunoSEQ multiplex PCR, and the TCRdb table lists in-frame clones only, not all of them. Of under 200,000 clones listed, 84% are singletons. The sequencing input was peripheral blood. The receptors stem from a man in his thirties or forties with active or convalescent COVID-19.

V usage is TRBV11-2 and J usage is TRBJ1-1; D unclear. This CDR3 spans 14 amino acids. Trimming stripped 2 bases from V and 0 bases from J, with 7 bases between. Germline CDR1 SGHAT, CDR2 FQNNGV. CDR3 sequence: CASSLNSMNTEAFF. The DNA of the CDR3 is TGTGCCAGCAGCTTAAACAGCATGAACACTGAAGCTTTCTTT.

The chain has TRBV28 and TRBJ1-6; TRBD1 aligns across 9 bases. J gave up 9 bases and V 6 bases, and 12 bases lay outside the gene matches. Germline V gives CDR1 MDHEN, CDR2 SYDVKM. This CDR3 spans 16 amino acids. CDR3 in DNA: TGTGCCAGCAGCCCCCTCGGGACAGGGTTCGGTTCACCCCTCCACTTT. It codes for CASSPLGTGFGSPLHF.